A selection of T cell receptor beta chains follows, all from one sample in a study of T cell responses to AZD1222 COVID-19 vaccine. Clones were sequenced by immunoSEQ multiplex PCR, and TCRdb holds only the in-frame ones, with some missing. Of around 99,000 clones listed, around 90% are singletons. The starting material was peripheral blood, obtained 28 days after the second AZD1222 dose. The receptors originated from an adult who received the AZD1222 COVID-19 vaccine. Both conserved end residues are trimmed from each CDR3.

>TRBJ1-4|TRBV18
ASSLTGTRGLNEKLF
>TRBJ1-5|TRBV6-2/TRBV6-3
ASSYSLGIQPQH
>TRBJ2-5|TRBV14
ASSQIGTEGTQY
>TRBJ1-6|TRBV24-1
ATSENRDRASSYNSPLH
>TRBJ2-1|TRBV3-1/TRBV3-2
ASSKDYFGGNSYNEQF
>TRBJ1-1|TRBV4-2
ASSLSRDTEAF
>TRBJ1-1|TRBV7-6
ASSLEWWNTEAF
>TRBJ1-1|TRBV6-5
ASSSTRRHTEAF
>TRBJ1-1|TRBV5-1
ASSPQGATEAF
>TRBJ1-1|TRBV3-1/TRBV3-2
ASSLPGRSTEAF
>TRBJ2-3|TRBV9
ASSGDTQY
>TRBJ2-6|TRBV3-1/TRBV3-2
ASSQGYSSSGANVLT
>TRBJ1-1|TRBV14
ASSQDLGANTEAF
>TRBJ2-5|TRBV11-2
ASSPGSGTSGRVQETQY
>TRBJ2-7|TRBV7-9
ASSLGFAYEQY
>TRBJ1-5|TRBV2
ASSQGASENQPQH
>TRBJ2-7|TRBV4-1
ASSHPGQAGPVLYEQY
>TRBJ2-1|TRBV7-9
ASSGGQGVDNEQF
>TRBJ1-1|TRBV6-5
ASNSRMNTEAF
>TRBJ1-1|TRBV10-3
AIREDLYTEAF
>TRBJ1-2|TRBV9
ASSVTDHYGYT
>TRBJ2-7|TRBV29-1
SVDGTGFEQY
>TRBJ1-1|TRBV6-5
ASSRQGSTEAF
>TRBJ2-3|TRBV3-1/TRBV3-2
ASSLDRASTDTQY
>TRBJ1-1|TRBV28
ASRRDRAGGTEAF
>TRBJ1-3|TRBV5-1
ASSRASSGNTIY
>TRBJ1-2|TRBV5-4
ASSFPGQGIYGYT
>TRBJ2-1|TRBV6-6
ASSSRDYEQF
>TRBJ1-3|TRBV23-1
ASTSPPGKGNTIY
>TRBJ1-2|TRBV6-5
ASSYSDGPNYGYT
>TRBJ2-7|TRBV2
ASSPLTGRAYEQY
>TRBJ1-1|TRBV2
ASSDGQEGFMNTEAF
>TRBJ1-2|TRBV5-4
ASSLEQVYGYT
>TRBJ1-2|TRBV7-2
ASSLWEVAGYT
>TRBJ2-1|TRBV30
AWSGARSSYNEQF